Described below is a single TCR beta chain sequence and its context. Its antigen is unidentified. The data derive from a study of beta chain features in type 1 diabetes. cDNA synthesis used the whole RNA isolate, giving expressed TCRB sequences. This table comes from immunoSEQ multiplex PCR, and its TCRdb copy is limited to in-frame clones, with some not included. The table includes about 340,000 clones, over 7% detected once. Germline trimming cut 6 bases from V and 7 bases from J; bases unmatched to any gene: 12. The length of the CDR3 is 16 residues. Germline assignment: CDR1 SGHVS and CDR2 FQNEAQ. Study outcomes and limitations: Shortening of TCRB CDR3s, moderate but significant, appeared in all four CD4+ subsets of Type 1 diabetes patients.

The material sequenced was central memory CD4+ T cells from blood. The TCR comes from a young man with type 1 diabetes. This chain links TRBV7-8 with TRBJ2-1, with TRBD1 identical over 10 bases. CDR3 loop: CASSPTDRGRENEQFF. The CDR3 nucleotides read TGTGCCAGCAGTCCAACAGACAGGGGGCGGGAGAATGAGCAGTTCTTC.